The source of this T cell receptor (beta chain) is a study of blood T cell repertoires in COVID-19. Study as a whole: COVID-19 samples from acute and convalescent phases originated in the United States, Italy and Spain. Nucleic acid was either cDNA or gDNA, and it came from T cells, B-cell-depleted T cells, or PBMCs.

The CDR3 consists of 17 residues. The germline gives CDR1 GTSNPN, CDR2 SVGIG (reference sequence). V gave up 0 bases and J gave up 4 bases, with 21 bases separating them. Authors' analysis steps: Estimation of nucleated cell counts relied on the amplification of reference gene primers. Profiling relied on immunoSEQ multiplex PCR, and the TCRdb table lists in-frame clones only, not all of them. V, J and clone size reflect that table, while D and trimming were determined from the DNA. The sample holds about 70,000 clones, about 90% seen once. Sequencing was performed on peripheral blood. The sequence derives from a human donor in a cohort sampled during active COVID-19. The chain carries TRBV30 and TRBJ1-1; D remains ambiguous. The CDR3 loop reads CAWSVNRGGTFGTEAFF. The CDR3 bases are TGTGCCTGGAGTGTAAACAGAGGAGGAACTTTTGGCACTGAAGCTTTCTTT.